The 18 T cell receptor beta chains presented below share a single source sample, sequenced in a study of CXCR3-negative and CXCR3-positive naive CD8 T cells. 5' RACE with UMI labels generated the TRB cDNA libraries. TCRdb reanalyzed the 5' RACE reads, giving one entry per CDR3 protein sequence and no DNA. The sample holds over 35,000 distinct CDR3 sequences. Sequencing used naive CXCR3- CD8+ T cells from blood. Regarding subset: CD45RO-CCR7+CD27+CD95- naive CD8+ T cells lacking CXCR3 (TNR3-). The receptor set was obtained from a human donor in good health. Some clones in this sample may be carry-over from other donors' samples.

The chain uses TRBV4-1 and TRBJ2-7. Per germline, CDR1 MGHRA and CDR2 YSYEKL. This CDR3 spans 13 amino acids. This chain's CDR3 is CASSQEVPAEQYF.

V usage is TRBV24-1 and J usage is TRBJ2-2; lacking DNA, the TRBD1 call made by TCRdb goes unchecked. CDR3 size: 18 residues. The germline V gene encodes CDR1 KGHDR and CDR2 SFDVKD. CDR3 loop: CATSDNLLGQGATGELFF.

The chain joins TRBV15 to TRBJ2-1. Germline V gene data show CDR1 as LNHNV and CDR2 as YYDKDF (reference sequence). This CDR3 has 14 residues. CDR3 residues: CATSSRDIGDEQFF.

J is TRBJ2-1 and V is TRBV12-3 or TRBV12-4. The CDR3 consists of 13 residues. The CDR3 loop is CASSLDGGDEQFF.

This clonotype is classed as medium-sized by frequency. The rearrangement links TRBV27 to TRBJ2-3. The CDR3 sequence is 12 residues long. Germline lookup yields CDR1 MNHEY and CDR2 SMNVEV (reference sequence). CDR3 sequence reads: CASAYSTDTQYF.

V and J are TRBV19 and TRBJ1-5; TCRdb names TRBD1, which stays unverified in the absence of DNA. This CDR3 is 15 amino acids long. Germline CDR1 and CDR2: LNHDA and SQIVND (reference sequence). The CDR3 is CASSATGDRSQPQHF.

The chain uses TRBV7-3 and TRBJ2-3; lacking DNA, the TRBD1 call made by TCRdb goes unchecked. Germline V gives CDR1 SGHTA, CDR2 FQGTGA. The CDR3 length is 16 residues. The CDR3 region is CASSKFTGGGTDTQYF.

The chain combines TRBV27 with TRBJ2-2. Germline V gene data show CDR1 as MNHEY and CDR2 as SMNVEV (reference sequence). This CDR3 has 13 amino acids. The CDR3 is CASSLLKAGELFF.

The V and J genes are TRBV28 and TRBJ1-6; no DNA is available, so the TRBD1 call from TCRdb remains unchecked. Germline values: CDR1 MDHEN, CDR2 SYDVKM. The CDR3 runs to 19 residues. CDR3 loop: CASTIYGTGDRSYNSPLHF.

The chain employs TRBV29-1 and TRBJ1-2. The CDR3 contains 11 residues. Germline-derived CDR1 and CDR2 are SQVTM and ANQGSEA. CDR3 sequence: CSVGTNYGYTF.

The genes are TRBV6-6 and TRBJ2-5; no DNA is available, so the TRBD2 call from TCRdb remains unchecked. Germline lookup yields CDR1 MNHNY and CDR2 SVGAGI (reference sequence). The CDR3 extends over 16 amino acids. CDR3 protein: CASSRKATSLGETQYF.

This rearrangement joins TRBV7-7 to TRBJ1-1. The CDR3 is made up of 13 amino acids. The germline CDR1 and CDR2 sequences are SSHAT and FNYEAQ (reference sequence). CDR3 sequence reads: CASSVALNTEAFF.

This rearrangement joins TRBV5-4 to TRBJ2-1; lacking DNA, the TRBD1 call made by TCRdb goes unchecked. CDR1 is SGHNT, CDR2 YYREEE, per germline (reference sequence). The CDR3 consists of 18 residues. CDR3: CASSPIPPQGKGVNEQFF.

This chain links TRBV15 with TRBJ2-1; TCRdb calls TRBD2, which cannot be checked without DNA. CDR3 length: 14 amino acids. Germline assignment: CDR1 LNHNV and CDR2 YYDKDF (reference sequence). The CDR3: CATSSSREWNEQFF.

The rearrangement links TRBV6-5 to TRBJ2-1; TCRdb's D gene call, TRBD2, goes unchecked for lack of DNA. Germline V gene sequence: CDR1 MNHEY, CDR2 SVGAGI. The length of the CDR3 is 21 residues. This chain's CDR3 is CASSYSYVAGGRESSYNEQFF.

The chain couples TRBV9 to TRBJ2-1; TCRdb designates TRBD2, a call that cannot be tested without DNA. From germline, CDR1 is SGDLS and CDR2 YYNGEE. This CDR3 is built from 13 residues. This CDR3 reads CASSSTSYGEQFF.

J is TRBJ2-7 and V is TRBV20-1; TCRdb's assignment of TRBD1 cannot be checked, as there is no DNA. Germline CDR1 is DFQATT and CDR2 is SNEGSKA (reference sequence). The CDR3 has 15 amino acids. CDR3 region: CSARDPGQGTVEQYF.

The rearrangement uses TRBV6-5 and TRBJ2-2. Germline CDR1 is MNHEY and CDR2 is SVGAGI. The CDR3 totals 15 residues. CDR3 residues: CASSPNQAYTGELFF.